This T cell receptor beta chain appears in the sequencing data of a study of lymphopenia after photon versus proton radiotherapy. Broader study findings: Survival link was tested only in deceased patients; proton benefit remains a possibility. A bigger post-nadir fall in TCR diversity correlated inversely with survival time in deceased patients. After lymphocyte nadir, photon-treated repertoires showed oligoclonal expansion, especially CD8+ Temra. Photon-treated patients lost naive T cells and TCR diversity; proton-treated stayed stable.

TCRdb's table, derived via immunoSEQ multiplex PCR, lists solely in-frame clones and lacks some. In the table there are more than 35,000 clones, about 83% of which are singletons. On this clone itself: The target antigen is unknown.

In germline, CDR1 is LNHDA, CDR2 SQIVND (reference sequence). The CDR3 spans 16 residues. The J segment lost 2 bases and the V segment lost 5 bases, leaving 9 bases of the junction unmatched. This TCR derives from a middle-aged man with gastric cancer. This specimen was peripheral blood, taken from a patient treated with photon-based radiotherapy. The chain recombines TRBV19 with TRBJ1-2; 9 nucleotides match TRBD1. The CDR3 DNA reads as TGTGCCAGTAGTCCGATGGGGACAGGGAAGAACTATGGCTACACCTTC. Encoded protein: CASSPMGTGKNYGYTF.